The rows below give T cell receptor beta chains drawn from one sample of a study of blood T cell repertoires in COVID-19. This table comes from immunoSEQ multiplex PCR, and its TCRdb copy is limited to in-frame clones, with some not included. The sample has 62,000 or so clones, roughly four fifths seen once. Sequencing used peripheral blood. These receptor sequences come from a human donor in a cohort sampled during active COVID-19. The CDR3 runs from the conserved cysteine through the conserved F or W. The D gene is left open where the match is weak. Not all rows give a size; the values are once, few, many and, for expanded clones, a class.

J | size | V | D | CDR3 | DNA
TRBJ1-6 | few | TRBV2 | NA | CASKPGNSPLHF | TGTGCCAGCAAGCCGGGTAATTCACCCCTCCACTTT
TRBJ2-1 | NA | TRBV14 | TRBD1 | CASSQTGGEDEQFF | TGTGCCAGCAGCCAAACAGGGGGAGAGGATGAGCAGTTCTTC
TRBJ1-1 | NA | TRBV4-1 | NA | CASSPLDSTLPEAFF | TGCGCCAGCAGCCCCTTGGACAGCACCCTCCCTGAAGCTTTCTTT
TRBJ2-2 | few | TRBV4-2 | TRBD2 | CASSQVGVPGGNTGELFF | TGTGCCAGCAGCCAAGTTGGGGTCCCGGGGGGGAACACCGGGGAGCTGTTTTTT
TRBJ2-2 | NA | TRBV9 | NA | CASSVGGHSTGELFF | TGTGCCAGCAGCGTAGGGGGCCATTCAACCGGGGAGCTGTTTTTT
TRBJ1-2 | NA | TRBV29-1 | TRBD1 | CSVEPSQGVGYGYTF | TGCAGCGTTGAACCATCCCAGGGGGTGGGCTATGGCTACACCTTC
TRBJ2-1 | NA | TRBV7-3 | TRBD1 | CASSLNQGATGNEQFF | TGTGCCAGCAGCTTAAATCAGGGGGCAACGGGGAATGAGCAGTTCTTC
TRBJ1-1 | NA | TRBV3-1/TRBV3-2 | NA | CASSPAVLEGEAFF | TGTGCCAGCAGCCCTGCAGTCCTCGAGGGTGAAGCTTTCTTT
TRBJ2-7 | NA | TRBV7-8 | NA | CASSLEVGAGSEQYF | TGTGCCAGCAGCTTAGAGGTAGGAGCTGGAAGCGAGCAGTACTTC
TRBJ1-1 | NA | TRBV30 | TRBD1 | CAWSAWGQPDITEAFF | TGTGCCTGGAGTGCATGGGGACAGCCTGACATTACTGAAGCTTTCTTT
TRBJ1-2 | NA | TRBV10-2 | NA | CASRQGISYGYTF | TGCGCCAGCAGACAGGGAATTAGCTATGGCTACACCTTC
TRBJ1-6 | NA | TRBV24-1 | NA | CATSDLTPGSYNSPLHF | TGTGCCACCAGTGATTTGACCCCGGGCTCCTATAATTCACCCCTCCACTTT
TRBJ2-7 | NA | TRBV7-2 | NA | CASSLVGGAAAQLSEQYF | TGTGCCAGCAGCTTAGTCGGTGGGGCGGCCGCTCAGCTTAGCGAGCAGTACTTC
TRBJ1-1 | NA | TRBV30 | NA | CAWSSWGGMNTEAFF | TGTGCCTGGAGTTCCTGGGGCGGGATGAACACTGAAGCTTTCTTT
TRBJ2-2 | NA | TRBV7-3 | TRBD1 | CASSLNPDRGTGELFF | TGTGCCAGCAGCTTAAACCCGGACAGGGGCACCGGGGAGCTGTTTTTT
TRBJ2-1 | NA | TRBV30 | TRBD2 | CAWGSGTSGNEQFF | TGTGCCTGGGGATCCGGGACTAGCGGGAATGAGCAGTTCTTC
TRBJ2-1 | NA | TRBV2 | NA | CASSEVGGRVNEQFF | TGTGCCAGCAGTGAAGTGGGGGGGCGGGTTAATGAGCAGTTCTTC
TRBJ2-7 | NA | TRBV19 | TRBD1 | CASSRGQMPYEQYF | TGTGCCAGTAGTAGGGGACAGATGCCCTACGAGCAGTACTTC
TRBJ2-5 | NA | TRBV6-2/TRBV6-3 | NA | CASSYVRSRETQYF | TGTGCCAGCAGTTACGTCAGGTCACGAGAGACCCAGTACTTC
TRBJ2-2 | NA | TRBV29-1 | TRBD1 | CSVAGQGASGELFF | TGCAGCGTTGCTGGACAGGGGGCTTCCGGGGAGCTGTTTTTT
TRBJ1-3 | NA | TRBV14 | NA | CASSQQLGATNTIYF | TGTGCCAGCAGCCAACAACTAGGAGCGACAAACACCATATATTTT
TRBJ1-3 | NA | TRBV23-1 | TRBD1 | CASYPDRGVGNTIYF | TGCGCCAGCTATCCCGACAGGGGGGTTGGAAACACCATATATTTT